The 21 T cell receptor beta chains presented below share a single source sample, sequenced in a study of tumor-infiltrating lymphocytes in localized non-small cell lung cancer. Using immunoSEQ multiplex PCR, the repertoire was profiled, and TCRdb retains in-frame clones only, with some absent. Of 20,000 or so clones in the sample, 73% are singletons; the top ten hold 5.5% to 7%. Sequencing was done on a sample of lung tumor tissue. These receptors were obtained from a human donor with non-small cell lung cancer.

This chain joins TRBV30 and TRBJ1-3; no clear D. Germline CDR1 is GTSNPN and CDR2 is SVGIG (reference sequence). Between the trimmed V and J ends, which lost 8 bases and 0 bases, there was a span of 11 bases. This CDR3 region has 13 residues. Here the CDR3 reads CAGGDFSGNTIYF. The DNA for the CDR3 is TGTGCCGGTGGGGATTTCTCTGGAAACACCATATATTTT. The full variable domain, rest sourced from reference TRBV30 and TRBJ1-3, is SQTIHQWPATLVQPVGSPLSLECTVEGTSNPNLYWYRQAAGRGLQLLFYSVGIGQISSEVPQNLSASRPQDRQFILSSKKLLLSDSGFYLCAGGDFSGNTIYFGEGSWLTVV.

This clone occurred once. The chain uses TRBV5-4 and TRBJ2-1, with D maybe TRBD2 (6 bases). The CDR3 runs to 13 residues. Germline CDR1 reads SGHNT; CDR2 reads YYREEE (reference sequence). V was clipped by 0 bases and J by 10 bases, with 11 bases between them. The DNA for the CDR3 is TGTGCCAGCAGCTTGGCGGCGGGGCCCGAGCAGTTCTTC. Protein: CASSLAAGPEQFF.

The chain couples TRBV19 to TRBJ1-6, with unresolved D. Trimming cost V 2 bases and J 10 bases, with 18 bases left between them. The CDR3 covers 16 residues. CDR1 is LNHDA and CDR2 is SQIVND in the germline V gene (reference sequence). CDR3 in DNA: TGTGCCAGTAGTATACCTACCAACATGAAGACCTCACCCCTCCACTTT. It translates to CASSIPTNMKTSPLHF.

The genes are TRBV5-1 and TRBJ2-1; 8 nucleotides align to TRBD1. The germline gives CDR1 SGHRS, CDR2 YFSETQ. Trimming removed 4 bases from V and 7 bases from J; junction bases left unmatched: 7. This CDR3 spans 14 amino acids. The CDR3 DNA sequence: TGCGCCAGCAGCACGGACAGGGTCTATAATGAGCAGTTCTTC. It codes for CASSTDRVYNEQFF.

In its sample, this clone was seen a few times. This sequence joins TRBV2 and TRBJ1-2, with unresolved D. V lost 0 bases and J 4 bases, leaving 9 bases between the germline ends. Germline lookup yields CDR1 SNHLY and CDR2 FYNNEI. The CDR3 runs 14 residues. The CDR3 loop reads CASSEAASFYGYTF. CDR3 sequence (DNA): TGTGCCAGCAGTGAAGCGGCCAGTTTCTATGGCTACACCTTC.

The rearrangement uses TRBV7-6 and TRBJ1-6; D ambiguous. V lost 11 bases, J lost 10 bases, and 3 bases lay in between. The CDR3 loop spans 8 amino acids. Per the germline V gene, CDR1 is SGHVS and CDR2 is FNYEAQ. Here the CDR3 DNA reads TGTGCCCCCTCACCCCTCCACTTT. It is translated as CAPSPLHF.

The chain uses TRBV18 and TRBJ2-6; D is possibly TRBD1 (5 bases). CDR1 KGHSH and CDR2 LQKENI come from the germline V gene. V was trimmed by 1 base and J by 0 bases, leaving 10 bases between them. CDR3 length: 17 residues. CDR3 nucleotides: TGTGCCAGCTCACCACGCTGGGGCAGCTCTGGGGCCAACGTCCTGACTTTC. This encodes CASSPRWGSSGANVLTF.

This clone has more than one count but fewer than ten. This chain joins TRBV6-6 and TRBJ1-2; 7 bases fit TRBD1. V lost 6 bases to trimming and J lost 10 bases; unmatched junction nucleotides: 14. Germline values: CDR1 MNHNY, CDR2 SVGAGI (reference sequence). The CDR3 has 14 residues. CDR3 DNA: TGTGCCAGCAGCACAACCTCACGACAGGGCGTCTACACCTTC. This translates into CASSTTSRQGVYTF.

A few counts support this clone. The chain joins TRBV6-5 to TRBJ1-2; D is perhaps TRBD1 (5 bases). CDR3 size: 14 residues. Germline assignment: CDR1 MNHEY and CDR2 SVGAGI. Trimming removed 3 bases from V and 3 bases from J, with 11 bases in between. CDR3 bases: TGTGCCAGCAGTTATTTCGGGGGACACTATGGCTACACCTTC. This translates into CASSYFGGHYGYTF.

The CDR3 DNA sequence: TGTGCCAGCAGCTTGGGGGCGGGGGGGCTCTACGAGCAGTACTTC. Amino acids: CASSLGAGGLYEQYF. The chain couples TRBV5-4 to TRBJ2-7; 9 nucleotides align to TRBD2. Germline V gene data show CDR1 as SGHNT and CDR2 as YYREEE (reference sequence). Trimming removed 0 bases from V and 3 bases from J; junction bases left unmatched: 4. The length of the CDR3 is 15 residues. Variable domain in full (rest from reference TRBV5-4 and TRBJ2-7): ETGVTQSPTHLIKTRGQQVTLRCSSQSGHNTVSWYQQALGQGPQFIFQYYREEENGRGNFPPRFSGLQFPNYSSELNVNALELDDSALYLCASSLGAGGLYEQYFGPGTRLTVT.

The chain uses TRBV11-1 and TRBJ2-7; possibly TRBD2 for D (5 bases). Germline CDR1 is SGHAT and CDR2 is FQDESV (reference sequence). There are 14 residues in the CDR3. Trimming shortened V by 0 bases and J by 4 bases, and 10 bases separated the two germline ends. The DNA for the CDR3 is TGTGCCAGCAGCTTAGCGCCCGGGATTTACGAGCAGTACTTC. Translating it yields CASSLAPGIYEQYF.

The chain uses TRBV19 and TRBJ2-4; D is undetermined. The V gene lost 10 bases and the J gene lost 0 bases, with 13 bases spanning the gap. This CDR3 region has 14 residues. Germline CDR1 is LNHDA and CDR2 is SQIVND (reference sequence). In DNA form, the CDR3 reads TGTGCCACCTCCCCCTACATAGCCAAAAACATTCAGTACTTC. Its protein product is CATSPYIAKNIQYF.

The chain carries TRBV19 and TRBJ2-2; a weak D match, TRBD1 (6 bases). Trimming shortened V by 7 bases and J by 4 bases, and 19 bases separated the two germline ends. CDR1 and CDR2 (germline): LNHDA, SQIVND (reference sequence). The CDR3 runs to 16 residues. CDR3 bases: TGTGCCAGTATCCGAACAACGGACAGTCGCACCGGGGAGCTGTTTTTT. Protein sequence: CASIRTTDSRTGELFF.

The chain employs TRBV6-6 and TRBJ2-1, with D perhaps TRBD1 or TRBD2 (5 bases each). Trimming cost V 5 bases and J 4 bases, with 12 bases left between them. The CDR3 extends over 14 amino acids. Germline V CDR1 and CDR2: MNHNY, SVGAGI (reference sequence). The CDR3 sequence: CASSHRREYNEQFF. The CDR3 coding sequence is TGTGCCAGCAGTCACCGCAGGGAGTACAATGAGCAGTTCTTC.

V usage is TRBV5-4 and J usage is TRBJ2-5, with D tentatively TRBD2 (5 bases). Trimming stripped 4 bases from V and 3 bases from J, with 10 bases between. The CDR3 spans 13 residues. Germline values: CDR1 SGHNT, CDR2 YYREEE (reference sequence). The CDR3 sequence is CASSLRTEETQYF. The CDR3 nucleotides read TGTGCCAGCAGCCTCCGGACTGAAGAGACCCAGTACTTC.

The chain is built from TRBV30 and TRBJ2-3, with D uncertain. The V gene lost 1 base and the J gene lost 6 bases, with 5 bases spanning the gap. CDR3 length: 11 residues. Germline CDR1 reads GTSNPN; CDR2 reads SVGIG (reference sequence). The CDR3 reads CAWSAVDTQYF. As DNA, the CDR3 is TGTGCCTGGAGTGCCGTGGATACGCAGTATTTT.

The chain recombines TRBV10-2 with TRBJ1-1, with D unresolved. V was pared by 6 bases and J by 6 bases, with 17 bases between. The CDR3 consists of 14 residues. Per germline, CDR1 WSHSY and CDR2 SAAADI. The CDR3 protein is CASRSGPGNAEAFF. The CDR3 coding sequence is TGCGCCAGCAGATCGGGCCCTGGTAACGCTGAAGCTTTCTTT.

The rearrangement joins TRBV11-3 to TRBJ1-1; 7 nucleotides agree with TRBD1. The CDR3 has 12 amino acids. V trimming: 3 bases; J trimming: 8 bases; junction bases outside the gene matches: 3. Germline CDR1 reads SGHNT; CDR2 reads YENEEA. CDR3 sequence reads: CASSFQTGEAFF. In DNA form, the CDR3 reads TGTGCCAGCAGCTTCCAGACAGGGGAAGCTTTCTTT.

The rearrangement links TRBV29-1 to TRBJ2-7; 14 nucleotides match TRBD2. The V gene's germline CDR1 is SQVTM and CDR2 ANQGSEA. This CDR3 spans 17 amino acids. J was trimmed by 1 base and V by 1 base; bases with no gene match: 6. The CDR3 protein is CSVEGGTSGGPSYEQYF. CDR3 sequence (DNA): TGCAGCGTTGAAGGTGGGACTAGCGGGGGACCTTCCTACGAGCAGTACTTC.

This clone was seen just once. In DNA, the CDR3 is TGTGCCAGCAGCCCCCGGGACAACTCGGGGGGCTACACCTTC. Its translation is CASSPRDNSGGYTF. The V and J genes are TRBV5-6 and TRBJ1-2; D is perhaps TRBD1 (6 bases). This CDR3 has 14 amino acids. V lost 4 bases, J lost 8 bases, and 18 bases lay in between. The germline V gene encodes CDR1 SGHDT and CDR2 YYEEEE.

The chain is built from TRBV9 and TRBJ2-7, with TRBD1 identical over 10 bases. This CDR3 has 15 amino acids. Germline CDR1 is SGDLS and CDR2 is YYNGEE. V shed 4 bases, J shed 6 bases, and the junction held 10 bases outside the gene matches. CDR3 region: CASSPQLGQGIEQYF. CDR3 coding DNA: TGTGCCAGCAGCCCCCAGTTGGGACAGGGGATCGAGCAGTACTTC.